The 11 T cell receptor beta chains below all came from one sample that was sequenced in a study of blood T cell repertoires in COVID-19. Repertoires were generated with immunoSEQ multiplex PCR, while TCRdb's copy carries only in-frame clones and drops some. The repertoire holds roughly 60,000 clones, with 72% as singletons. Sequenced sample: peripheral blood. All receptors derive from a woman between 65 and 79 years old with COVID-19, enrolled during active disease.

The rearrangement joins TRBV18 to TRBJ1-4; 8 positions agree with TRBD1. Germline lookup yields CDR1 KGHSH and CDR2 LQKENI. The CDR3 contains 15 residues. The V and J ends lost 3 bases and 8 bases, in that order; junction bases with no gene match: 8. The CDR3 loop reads CASSPARGQEEKLFF. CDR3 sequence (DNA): TGTGCCAGCTCACCTGCTAGGGGACAGGAGGAAAAACTGTTTTTT.

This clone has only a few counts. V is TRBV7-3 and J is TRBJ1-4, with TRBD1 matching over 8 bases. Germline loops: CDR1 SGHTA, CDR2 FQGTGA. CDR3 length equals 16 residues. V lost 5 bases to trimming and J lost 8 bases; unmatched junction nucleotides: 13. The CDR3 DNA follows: TGTGCCAGCAGCCGTCGACAGGGACAGGAAGAAGAAAAACTGTTTTTT. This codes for CASSRRQGQEEEKLFF.

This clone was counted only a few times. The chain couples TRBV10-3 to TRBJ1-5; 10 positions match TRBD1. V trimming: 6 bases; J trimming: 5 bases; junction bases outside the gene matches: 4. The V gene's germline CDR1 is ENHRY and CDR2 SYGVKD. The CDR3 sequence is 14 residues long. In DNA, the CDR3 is TGTGCCATCAGAGACAGGGGGCAGGATCAGCCCCAGCATTTT. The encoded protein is CAIRDRGQDQPQHF.

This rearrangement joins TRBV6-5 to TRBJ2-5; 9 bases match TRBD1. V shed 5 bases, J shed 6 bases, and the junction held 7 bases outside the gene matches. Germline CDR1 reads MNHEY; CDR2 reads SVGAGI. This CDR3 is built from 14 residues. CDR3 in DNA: TGTGCCAGCAGTCCACGACAGGGGGTGCAGACCCAGTACTTC. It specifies CASSPRQGVQTQYF.

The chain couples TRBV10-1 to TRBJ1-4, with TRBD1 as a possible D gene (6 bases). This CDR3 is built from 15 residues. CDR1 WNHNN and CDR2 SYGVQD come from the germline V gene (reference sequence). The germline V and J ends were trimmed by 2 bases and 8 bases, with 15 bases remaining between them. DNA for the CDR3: TGCGCCAGCAGTGAGCCACGGGGGGCTGGGGAAAAACTGTTTTTT. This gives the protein CASSEPRGAGEKLFF.

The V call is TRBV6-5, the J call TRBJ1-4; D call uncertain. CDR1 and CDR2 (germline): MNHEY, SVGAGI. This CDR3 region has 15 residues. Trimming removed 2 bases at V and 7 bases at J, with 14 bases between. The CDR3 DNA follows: TGTGCCAGCAGTTACGTGGCAGTCTCTGGTGAAAAACTGTTTTTT. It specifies CASSYVAVSGEKLFF.

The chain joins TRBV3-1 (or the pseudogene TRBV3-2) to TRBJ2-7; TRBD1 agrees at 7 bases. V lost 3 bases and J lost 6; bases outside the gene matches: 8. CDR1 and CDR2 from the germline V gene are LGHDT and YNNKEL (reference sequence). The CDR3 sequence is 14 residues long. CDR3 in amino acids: CASSQGRQGVEQYF. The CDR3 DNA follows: TGTGCCAGCAGCCAGGGAAGACAGGGTGTCGAGCAGTACTTC.

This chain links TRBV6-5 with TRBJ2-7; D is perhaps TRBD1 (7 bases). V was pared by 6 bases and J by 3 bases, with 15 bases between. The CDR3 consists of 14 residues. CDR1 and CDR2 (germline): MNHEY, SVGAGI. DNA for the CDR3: TGTGCCAGCAGATCAGGGGGGCGGTTCTACGAGCAGTACTTC. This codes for CASRSGGRFYEQYF.

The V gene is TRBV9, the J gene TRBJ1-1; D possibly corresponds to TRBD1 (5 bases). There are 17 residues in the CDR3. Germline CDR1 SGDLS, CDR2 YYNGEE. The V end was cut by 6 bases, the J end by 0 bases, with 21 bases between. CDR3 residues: CASTSRGSPAMNTEAFF. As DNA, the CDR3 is TGTGCCAGCACCAGTCGGGGGTCCCCGGCGATGAACACTGAAGCTTTCTTT.

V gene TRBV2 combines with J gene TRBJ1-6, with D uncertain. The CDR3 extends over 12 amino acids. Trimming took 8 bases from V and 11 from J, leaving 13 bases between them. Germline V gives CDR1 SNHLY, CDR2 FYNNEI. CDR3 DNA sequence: TGTGCCAGCTCCGACGGGATCCCACCCCTCCACTTT. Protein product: CASSDGIPPLHF.

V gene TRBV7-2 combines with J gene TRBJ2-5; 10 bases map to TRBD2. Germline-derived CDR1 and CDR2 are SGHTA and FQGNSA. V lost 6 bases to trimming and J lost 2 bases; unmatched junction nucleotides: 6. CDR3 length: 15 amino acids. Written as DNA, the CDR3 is TGTGCCAGCAGGAGTGCTAGCGGGAGTCAAGAGACCCAGTACTTC. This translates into CASRSASGSQETQYF.